Shown below are 10 T cell receptor beta chains from a single sample sequenced in a study of T cell responses to AZD1222 COVID-19 vaccine. Here immunoSEQ multiplex PCR was the method, and the copy in TCRdb shows in-frame clones only, minus some. The sample carries approximately 150,000 clones, more than 80% recorded once. This specimen was peripheral blood, taken on day 0 of MenACWY control vaccination. Receptors originate from an adult in good health.

The chain couples TRBV27 to TRBJ2-1, with D perhaps matching TRBD2 (6 bases). This CDR3 is 16 amino acids long. The germline V gene encodes CDR1 MNHEY and CDR2 SMNVEV (reference sequence). V lost 5 bases and J lost 2, with 16 bases in between. Here the CDR3 DNA reads TGTGCCAGCAGTACCGAAGCGGGCCGCCCCTACAATGAGCAGTTCTTC. It is translated as CASSTEAGRPYNEQFF.

The rearrangement links TRBV19 to TRBJ1-5; 7 positions match TRBD1. Germline CDR1 LNHDA, CDR2 SQIVND (reference sequence). V was clipped by 4 bases and J by 2 bases; unmatched bases: 5. This CDR3 spans 15 amino acids. The CDR3 protein is CASSTQGRGNQPQHF. CDR3 bases: TGTGCCAGTAGTACACAGGGGCGAGGCAATCAGCCCCAGCATTTT.

J is TRBJ1-1 and V is TRBV27, with TRBD1 as a possible D gene (5 bases). V lost 3 bases and J 1 base, leaving 9 bases between the germline ends. Germline V lookup: CDR1 MNHEY, CDR2 SMNVEV (reference sequence). The CDR3 is 14 amino acids. The DNA of the CDR3 is TGTGCCAGCAGTTTGACAGATACGAACACTGAAGCTTTCTTT. This encodes CASSLTDTNTEAFF.

The CDR3 DNA reads as TGTGCCAGCAGTGTCCGACAGGGGATTGGGGCCAACGTCCTGACTTTC. Translated, it gives CASSVRQGIGANVLTF. This rearrangement joins TRBV27 to TRBJ2-6; 8 nucleotides line up with TRBD1. The germline V gene encodes CDR1 MNHEY and CDR2 SMNVEV (reference sequence). V dropped 5 bases and J dropped 3; count of bases not matched to a gene: 6. The CDR3 has 16 amino acids.

The chain employs TRBV19 and TRBJ1-1, with D possibly matching TRBD1 (5 bases). V was shortened by 5 bases and J by 0 bases, with 10 bases between the two germline ends. Germline V gene sequence: CDR1 LNHDA, CDR2 SQIVND (reference sequence). The CDR3 has 14 residues. The CDR3 region is CASSPGTLNTEAFF. The CDR3 nucleotides are TGTGCCAGTAGTCCCGGGACGTTGAACACTGAAGCTTTCTTT.

V and J are TRBV3-1 (or the pseudogene TRBV3-2) and TRBJ1-1, with D unclear. CDR3 length: 13 residues. The V end was cut by 10 bases, the J end by 11 bases, with 23 bases between. Germline CDR1 and CDR2: LGHDT and YNNKEL (reference sequence). The CDR3 nucleotides read TGTGCCAACCCCGATCTAGAGGAGTATGCGGCTTTCTTT. As protein: CANPDLEEYAAFF.

The genes are TRBV7-8 and TRBJ2-1, with D hard to call. This CDR3 is built from 13 residues. The V and J ends lost 1 base and 5 bases respectively, with 6 bases between them. In germline, CDR1 is SGHVS, CDR2 FQNEAQ. CDR3 sequence: CASSLGRNNEQFF. The CDR3 DNA follows: TGTGCCAGCAGCTTAGGTAGAAACAATGAGCAGTTCTTC.

The chain links TRBV27 to TRBJ2-7; 9 nucleotides agree with TRBD2. Germline V gives CDR1 MNHEY, CDR2 SMNVEV (reference sequence). The CDR3 has 14 amino acids. The V gene end was trimmed by 6 bases and the J gene end by 3 bases; junction bases not matched to a gene: 6. In DNA, the CDR3 is TGTGCCAGCAGAGAGACTAGCGGACACTACGAGCAGTACTTC. It yields the protein CASRETSGHYEQYF.

V and J are TRBV7-9 and TRBJ1-1; 8 nucleotides align to TRBD1. Germline values: CDR1 SEHNR, CDR2 FQNEAQ (reference sequence). The CDR3 extends over 15 amino acids. The ends lost 6 bases at V and 4 bases at J; junction bases unmatched: 10. Here the CDR3 DNA reads TGTGCCAGCAGGGACAGGGACATTTCAGGCACTGAAGCTTTCTTT. Its translation is CASRDRDISGTEAFF.

About this clone: At one of its ends the junction is not consistent with the germline gene, which may arise from a read error. The chain combines TRBV7-3 with TRBJ2-1, with 7 positions matching TRBD2. Germline V CDR1 and CDR2: SGHTA, FQGTGA. The CDR3 consists of 16 residues. The DNA of the CDR3 is TGTGCCAGCAGTTTAATAGCGGGTGACTTCTACAATGAGCAGTTCTTC. Translated: CASSLIAGDFYNEQFF.